This T cell receptor (beta chain) stems from a study of T cell clonality in common variable immunodeficiency. Findings and limits, study-wide: Patient heterogeneity in the CVID cohort limited correlations between repertoire features and clinical complications.

This CDR3 region has 15 residues. Per germline, CDR1 DFQATT and CDR2 SNEGSKA (reference sequence). Trimming at V came to 3 bases and at J to 5 bases, leaving 6 bases not matched to a gene. Control and CVID samples contributed equal amounts of genomic DNA. Profiling relied on immunoSEQ multiplex PCR, and the TCRdb table lists in-frame clones only, not all of them. The repertoire consists of approximately 34,000 clones, none detected only once. Patients and controls were mostly of Caucasian heritage. Ten or more counts support this clone. Its antigen is as yet unknown. The read gets to within 3 residues of the CDR3 end, and the germline J gene fills in the rest.

The chain employs TRBV20-1 and TRBJ2-1, with 11 bases matching TRBD2. The sequenced material came from peripheral blood mononuclear cells. This TCR was recovered from a person aged 18 to 70 in good health. The CDR3 DNA, read in part, is TGCAGTGCTAGGCCAGGGACTAGCGGCAACAATGAG. Translated: CSARPGTSGNNE. The complete CDR3 sequence is CSARPGTSGNNEQFF.